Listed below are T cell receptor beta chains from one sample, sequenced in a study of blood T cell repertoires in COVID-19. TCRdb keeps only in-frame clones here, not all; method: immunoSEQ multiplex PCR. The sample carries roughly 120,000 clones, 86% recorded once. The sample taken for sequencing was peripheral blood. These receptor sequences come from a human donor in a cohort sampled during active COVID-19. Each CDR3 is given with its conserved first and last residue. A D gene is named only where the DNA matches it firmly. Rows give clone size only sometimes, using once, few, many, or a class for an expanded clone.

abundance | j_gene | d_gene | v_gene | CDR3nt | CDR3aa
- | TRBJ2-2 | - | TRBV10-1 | TGCGCCAGCAGTGCCGGGCTAGCTTACAACGGGGAGCTGTTTTTT | CASSAGLAYNGELFF
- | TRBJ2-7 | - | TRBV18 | TGTGCCAGCTCACCTGGACAGACAGATAGCTACGAGCAGTACTTC | CASSPGQTDSYEQYF
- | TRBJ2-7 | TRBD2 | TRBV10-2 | TGCGCCAGCAGAGCTAGCGGCTCCTACGAGCAGTACTTC | CASRASGSYEQYF
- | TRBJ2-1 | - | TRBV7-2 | TGTGCCAGCAGCTTATCGGTCGGGTCATTCAACAATGAGCAGTTCTTC | CASSLSVGSFNNEQFF
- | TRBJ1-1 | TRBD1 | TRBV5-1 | TGCGCCAGCAGCGGAACAGGGGCGGCCTACACTGAAGCTTTCTTT | CASSGTGAAYTEAFF
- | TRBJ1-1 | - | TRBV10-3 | TGTGCCATCAGGGTCGACAAGAACACTGAAGCTTTCTTT | CAIRVDKNTEAFF
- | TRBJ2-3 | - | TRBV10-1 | TGCGCCAGCAGTGACGGGGTCGGAGGGCCGCAGTATTTT | CASSDGVGGPQYF
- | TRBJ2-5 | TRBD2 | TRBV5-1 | TGCGCCAGCAGCTTAGCGGGAATTCGACAAGAGACCCAGTACTTC | CASSLAGIRQETQYF
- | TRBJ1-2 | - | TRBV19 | TGTGCCAGTAGTATAGACGGGGGAGCCAGGAGTGGCTACACCTTC | CASSIDGGARSGYTF
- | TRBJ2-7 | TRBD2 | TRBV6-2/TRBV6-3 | TGTGCCAGCAGTGAGGGACTAGCGCCTTACGAGCAGTACTTC | CASSEGLAPYEQYF
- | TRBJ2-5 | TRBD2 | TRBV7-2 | TGTGCCAGCGTCGGGAGGGCCTCTGAGACCCAGTACTTC | CASVGRASETQYF
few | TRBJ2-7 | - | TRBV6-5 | TGTGCCACGAGCGGGCCGACCTACGAGCAGTACTTC | CATSGPTYEQYF
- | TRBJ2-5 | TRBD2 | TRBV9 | TGTGCCAGCAGCGGGAGTAGCGGGGCAGCCCAAGAGACCCAGTACTTC | CASSGSSGAAQETQYF
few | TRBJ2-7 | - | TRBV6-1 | TGTGCCAGCAGTGAAGAACGGGGATACGAGCAGTACTTC | CASSEERGYEQYF
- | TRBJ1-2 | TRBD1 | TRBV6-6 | TGTGCCAGCAGTTCGCGACAGGGGGGCCTGAAGGGCTACACCTTC | CASSSRQGGLKGYTF
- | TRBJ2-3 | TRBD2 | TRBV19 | TGTGCCAGTAGTATAGATCCCTGGACTAGCGGGGTCAGCACAGATACGCAGTATTTT | CASSIDPWTSGVSTDTQYF
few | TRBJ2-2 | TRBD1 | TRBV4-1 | TGCGCCAGCAGCCAGTCCGGGACAGGAAACACCGGGGAGCTGTTTTTT | CASSQSGTGNTGELFF
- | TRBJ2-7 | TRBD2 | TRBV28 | TGTGCCAGCATCCCTTCGAGGGGGACTAGCGGGGGACCCTACGAGCAGTACTTC | CASIPSRGTSGGPYEQYF
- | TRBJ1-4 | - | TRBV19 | TGTGCCAGCACTAACGGGGGTGAAAAACTGTTTTTT | CASTNGGEKLFF
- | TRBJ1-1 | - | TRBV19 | TGTGCCAGTCGTACCCAGGATCTGAACACTGAAGCTTTCTTT | CASRTQDLNTEAFF
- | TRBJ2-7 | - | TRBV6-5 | TGTGCCAGCAGGCCAGGGGAGGGTTACGAGCAGTACTTC | CASRPGEGYEQYF
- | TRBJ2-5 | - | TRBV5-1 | TGCGCCAGCAGCTTGGCCGGCGGGGCCGGGCTATTACAAGAGACCCAGTACTTC | CASSLAGGAGLLQETQYF
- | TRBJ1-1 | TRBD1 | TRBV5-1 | TGCGCCAGCAGCCAAAGACAGGGGAACACTGAAGCTTTCTTT | CASSQRQGNTEAFF
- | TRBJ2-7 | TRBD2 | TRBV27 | TGTGCCAGCAGTCCTACTCGGACTAGCGGGAGTACTTACGAGCAGTACTTC | CASSPTRTSGSTYEQYF
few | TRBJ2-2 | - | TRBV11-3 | TGTGCCAGCAGCCCGCGGGACTCCGGAGAGCTGTTTTTT | CASSPRDSGELFF
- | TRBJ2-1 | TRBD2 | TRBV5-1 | TGCGCCAGCAGCTTGGTCCCGGGACTAGCGGGAGATGAGCAGTTCTTC | CASSLVPGLAGDEQFF
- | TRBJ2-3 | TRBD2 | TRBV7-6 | TGTGCCAGCAGCCTGAAGCGGGAGGGCCGTCCAGATACGCAGTATTTT | CASSLKREGRPDTQYF
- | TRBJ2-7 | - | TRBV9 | TGTGCCAGCAGCGGACCGGGACTGACCAGAGACGAGCAGTACTTC | CASSGPGLTRDEQYF
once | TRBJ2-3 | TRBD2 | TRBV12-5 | TGTGCTAGTGGTCCCCGCCTAGCGGGAGAGAACGAGGAGGCAGATACGCAGTATTTT | CASGPRLAGENEEADTQYF
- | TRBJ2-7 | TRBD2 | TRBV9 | TGTGCCAGCAGCGTAGAGAGCGGGGAGCGAGTCCCCTCCGAGCAGTACTTC | CASSVESGERVPSEQYF
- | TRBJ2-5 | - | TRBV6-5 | TGTGCCAGCAGTCCACCTACCTCCCGAGCCCAGTACTTC | CASSPPTSRAQYF
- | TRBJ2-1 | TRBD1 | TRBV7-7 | TGTGCTAGCAGCCCCCGGTTCCCAGGACAGGCTAACAATGAGCAGTTCTTC | CASSPRFPGQANNEQFF
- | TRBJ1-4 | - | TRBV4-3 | TGCGCCAGCAGCCAAGATTGGAGGGACGCAGATGAAAAACTGTTTTTT | CASSQDWRDADEKLFF
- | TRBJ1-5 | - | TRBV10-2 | TGCGCCACCCGGGACTTCAATCAGCCCCAGCATTTT | CATRDFNQPQHF
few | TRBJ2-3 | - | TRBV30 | TGTGCCTGGAGTGTAGGACCAGCGGCGGATACGCAGTATTTT | CAWSVGPAADTQYF
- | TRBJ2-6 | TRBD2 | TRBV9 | TGTGCCAGCAGCGTAGCAAGCGGGAGATCTGGGGCCAACGTCCTGACTTTC | CASSVASGRSGANVLTF
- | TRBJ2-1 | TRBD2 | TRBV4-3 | TGCGCCAGCAGCCATCTAGGGGCTAGCGGCGAGCAGTTCTTC | CASSHLGASGEQFF
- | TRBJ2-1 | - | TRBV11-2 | TGTGCCAGCAGCTTATTTGCGAGAGAGCAGTTCTTC | CASSLFAREQFF
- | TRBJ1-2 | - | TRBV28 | TGTGCCAGCAGGCTCAATAAGGGGTCCTATGGCTACACCTTC | CASRLNKGSYGYTF
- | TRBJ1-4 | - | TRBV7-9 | TGTGCCAGCAGCTTAGTGGGGCAGAATGAAAAACTGTTTTTT | CASSLVGQNEKLFF
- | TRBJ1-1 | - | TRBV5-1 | TGCGCCAGCAGCTTGTCAGGGGCCTTGAACACTGAAGCTTTCTTT | CASSLSGALNTEAFF
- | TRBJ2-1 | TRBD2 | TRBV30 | TGTGCCTGGAGTGTCAGCGGACTAGTGGAAACCTACAATGAGCAGTTCTTC | CAWSVSGLVETYNEQFF
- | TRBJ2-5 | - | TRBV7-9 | TGTGCCAGCAGCTCGCAGGGCCAAGAGACCCAGTACTTC | CASSSQGQETQYF
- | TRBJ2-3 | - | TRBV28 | TGTGCCAGCAGTTTACCCCGGGGCACAGATACGCAGTATTTT | CASSLPRGTDTQYF
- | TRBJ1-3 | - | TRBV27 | TGTGCCAGCAGTTTATTAAACTCAAACACCATATATTTT | CASSLLNSNTIYF
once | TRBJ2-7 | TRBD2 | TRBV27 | TGTGCCAGCAGTTTCCTCGGACTAGAGTGGTACTTC | CASSFLGLEWYF
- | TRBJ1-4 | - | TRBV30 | TGTGCCTGGAGTATGGGGGCTGATGAAAAACTGTTTTTT | CAWSMGADEKLFF
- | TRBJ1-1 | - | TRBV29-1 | TGCAGCGTTGAGGGTGGGCTGATGAACACTGAAGCTTTCTTT | CSVEGGLMNTEAFF
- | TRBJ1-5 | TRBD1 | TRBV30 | TGTGCCTGGAGTGCCGGACAGGGGTATCAGCCCCAGCATTTT | CAWSAGQGYQPQHF
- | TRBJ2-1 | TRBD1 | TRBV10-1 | TGCGCCAGCAGCGAAACCGGGACAGGGTTAAATGAGCAGTTCTTC | CASSETGTGLNEQFF
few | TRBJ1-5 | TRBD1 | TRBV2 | TGTGCCAGCAGCGGAGAAGGGACAGGGCGTCAGCCCCAGCATTTT | CASSGEGTGRQPQHF
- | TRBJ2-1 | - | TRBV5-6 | TGTGCCTCGGTTAGGGCGGGGCAATACAATGAGCAGTTCTTC | CASVRAGQYNEQFF